This T cell receptor (beta chain) is from a study of blood T cell repertoires in COVID-19. J lost 7 bases, V lost 3 bases, and 6 bases had no gene match. The CDR3 sequence is 14 residues long. The germline CDR1 and CDR2 sequences are MDHEN and SYDVKM. Sequenced by immunoSEQ multiplex PCR; TCRdb stores in-frame clones only, minus some. The sample gives tens of thousands of clones, 65% to 80% of which show up once; 3% to 3.5% is in the top ten. The receptor was isolated from a man aged 60-69 years with acute or convalescent COVID-19. Sequences were obtained from peripheral blood. This rearrangement joins TRBV28 to TRBJ2-3, with 8 bases fitting TRBD1. CDR3 nucleotides: TGTGCCAGCAGTTTGATGCAGGGGGCGCATACGCAGTATTTT. Translating it yields CASSLMQGAHTQYF.